These 24 T cell receptor beta chains came from one sample sequenced in a study of control samples from healthy donors and cancer patients. The assay was immunoSEQ multiplex PCR, and TCRdb's table has in-frame clones only and misses some. The sample has roughly 170,000 clones, 94% seen once. Sequenced input: blood. All receptors come from a woman between 18 and 29 years old in good health.

This clone was counted a single time. The chain has TRBV5-1 and TRBJ2-2, with D perhaps TRBD1 (5 bases). Deletions cut 0 bases from V and 4 bases from J, with 10 bases between. CDR3 length: 15 amino acids. Per germline, CDR1 SGHRS and CDR2 YFSETQ. CDR3 nucleotides: TGCGCCAGCAGCTTGGCCGTAGGGGTCACCGGGGAGCTGTTTTTT. The encoded protein is CASSLAVGVTGELFF.

The chain links TRBV10-3 to TRBJ2-1, with a possible D match to TRBD1 (5 bases). Germline assignment: CDR1 ENHRY and CDR2 SYGVKD. Trimming left V 7 bases short and J 8 bases short, with 12 bases between. The CDR3 totals 12 residues. In DNA, the CDR3 is TGTGCCATCAAGAGGCAGGGCGATGAGCAGTTCTTC. Amino acid sequence: CAIKRQGDEQFF.

The chain couples TRBV14 to TRBJ1-2; D might be TRBD1 (5 bases). Germline loops: CDR1 SGHDN, CDR2 FVKESK. This CDR3 region has 14 residues. Trimming stripped 4 bases from V and 4 bases from J, with 13 bases between. As DNA, the CDR3 is TGTGCCAGCAGCCCGTGGGGCCAGAGCTATGGCTACACCTTC. It specifies CASSPWGQSYGYTF.

The chain is built from TRBV7-2 and TRBJ2-3, with D perhaps TRBD2 (6 bases). Trimming took 1 base from V and 1 from J, leaving 12 bases between them. Germline CDR1 is SGHTA and CDR2 is FQGNSA. This CDR3 contains 16 residues. CDR3 nucleotide sequence: TGTGCCAGCAGCTTAGGAGGGCCTAGCGGCACAGATACGCAGTATTTT. Translating gives CASSLGGPSGTDTQYF. Together with reference TRBV7-2 and TRBJ2-3, the CDR3 gives the full variable domain: GAGVSQSPSNKVTEKGKDVELRCDPISGHTALYWYRQSLGQGLEFLIYFQGNSAPDKSGLPSDRFSAERTGGSVSTLTIQRTQQEDSAVYLCASSLGGPSGTDTQYFGPGTRLTVL.

This clone was counted a single time. The rearrangement joins TRBV10-3 to TRBJ2-3, with a tentative D call TRBD1 (6 bases). The CDR3 runs to 13 residues. Trimming took off 8 bases at V and 2 bases at J, with 11 bases between the two ends. Per germline, CDR1 ENHRY and CDR2 SYGVKD. The CDR3 sequence: CAIFDRNTDTQYF. The CDR3 DNA is TGTGCCATCTTTGACAGGAACACAGATACGCAGTATTTT.

This clone was recorded only once. The V gene is TRBV27, the J gene TRBJ1-3, with a possible D match to TRBD1 (6 bases). This CDR3 region has 14 residues. V lost 6 bases and J lost 7, with 16 bases in between. Germline CDR1 is MNHEY and CDR2 is SMNVEV (reference sequence). The CDR3 DNA reads as TGTGCCAGCAGGGGCTCCGGGAGGGGGAACACCATATATTTT. Translated: CASRGSGRGNTIYF.

The chain has TRBV4-1 and TRBJ1-1, with D perhaps TRBD1 (5 bases). There are 16 residues in the CDR3. V dropped 2 bases and J dropped 0 bases, with 13 bases sitting between them. The germline V gene has CDR1 MGHRA and CDR2 YSYEKL. The CDR3 sequence: CASSQRRGGMNTEAFF. As DNA, the CDR3 is TGCGCCAGCAGCCAACGGAGGGGTGGAATGAACACTGAAGCTTTCTTT.

The chain uses TRBV5-1 and TRBJ1-5, with 9 bases lining up with TRBD1. The V gene's germline CDR1 is SGHRS and CDR2 YFSETQ. The trim removed 0 bases at V and 6 bases at J, leaving 10 bases unmatched. This CDR3 is built from 17 residues. The CDR3: CASSLGATGGAGQPQHF. CDR3 coding DNA: TGCGCCAGCAGCTTGGGGGCCACAGGGGGCGCGGGTCAGCCCCAGCATTTT.

The chain joins TRBV4-3 to TRBJ2-1, with a weak D call TRBD2 (6 bases). Trimming pared 1 base from V and 6 bases from J, leaving 10 bases between. CDR1 is LGHNA, CDR2 YSLEER, per germline. The CDR3 has 14 residues. DNA for the CDR3: TGCGCCAGCAGCCAAGCGGGAGCGATCAATGAGCAGTTCTTC. This gives the protein CASSQAGAINEQFF.

The sample holds a few counts of this clone. The chain carries TRBV6-4 and TRBJ2-1; 8 nucleotides match TRBD1. This CDR3 comprises 14 residues. V shed 2 bases, J shed 5 bases, and the junction held 2 bases outside the gene matches. CDR1 is MRHNA and CDR2 is SNTAGT in the germline V gene. CDR3 amino acids: CASSDGTGHNEQFF. CDR3 DNA sequence: TGTGCCAGCAGTGACGGGACAGGACACAATGAGCAGTTCTTC.

This chain connects TRBV5-1 to TRBJ2-7; 9 bases agree with TRBD1. The trim removed 4 bases at V and 6 bases at J, leaving 14 bases unmatched. The CDR3 is 16 residues long. Germline V gene data show CDR1 as SGHRS and CDR2 as YFSETQ. The CDR3 loop reads CASSGKDRGVPLEQYF. The CDR3 region has the DNA TGCGCCAGCAGCGGAAAAGACAGGGGGGTGCCCCTCGAGCAGTACTTC.

The chain is built from TRBV21-1 and TRBJ2-5; the DNA was not used to check the table's D call, TRBD2. TRBV21-1 is designated a pseudogene. There are 16 residues in the CDR3. The CDR3 spells CASNPKRGAFKETQYF. The CDR3 nucleotides are TGTGCCAGCAACCCAAAGCGGGGGGCTTTTAAAGAGACCCAGTACTTC.

V usage is TRBV6-5 and J usage is TRBJ2-7; TRBD1 or TRBD2 may be the D gene (5 bases each). V lost 6 bases to trimming and J lost 5 bases, with 17 bases between them. The CDR3 totals 14 residues. Germline values: CDR1 MNHEY, CDR2 SVGAGI. The CDR3 region is CASSEGMTMDEQYF. In nucleotides, the CDR3 is TGTGCCAGCAGCGAGGGGATGACTATGGACGAGCAGTACTTC.

This chain uses TRBV25-1 with TRBJ1-3, with TRBD1 identical over 7 bases. The CDR3 is 15 residues long. CDR1 and CDR2 (germline): MGHDK, SYGVNS. V shed 6 bases and J 1 base; nucleotides not matched to a gene: 6. CDR3 protein: CASSRQGASGNTIYF. CDR3 nucleotide sequence: TGTGCCAGCAGCAGACAGGGCGCATCTGGAAACACCATATATTTT.

This chain connects TRBV27 to TRBJ2-1; D not certain. This CDR3 spans 13 amino acids. The V and J ends lost 3 bases and 14 bases respectively, with 17 bases between them. Germline V gene lookup returns CDR1 MNHEY and CDR2 SMNVEV (reference sequence). In nucleotides, the CDR3 is TGTGCCAGCAGTTTTTCGGCCAGTTCAATTAAGTTCTTC. This translates into CASSFSASSIKFF.

The CDR3 loop reads CAIGDGGRQPQHF. CDR3 nucleotide sequence: TGTGCCATAGGGGATGGGGGTCGACAGCCCCAGCATTTT. The chain links TRBV19 to TRBJ1-5; TRBD1 might be the D (5 bases). The CDR3 is 13 residues long. Deletions cut 10 bases from V and 7 bases from J, with 17 bases between. From germline, CDR1 is LNHDA and CDR2 SQIVND (reference sequence). The variable domain in full, completed from reference TRBV19 and TRBJ1-5, reads DGGITQSPKYLFRKEGQNVTLSCEQNLNHDAMYWYRQDPGQGLRLIYYSQIVNDFQKGDIAEGYSVSREKKESFPLTVTSAQKNPTAFYLCAIGDGGRQPQHFGDGTRLSIL.

V and J are TRBV7-9 and TRBJ1-4, with TRBD1 matching 7 bases. Germline loops: CDR1 SEHNR, CDR2 FQNEAQ (reference sequence). Trimming took 1 base from V and 9 from J; bases not matched to a gene: 5. The CDR3 consists of 14 residues. The DNA for the CDR3 is TGTGCCAGCAGCTTAGGGCAACAGGGGAAAAAACTGTTTTTT. Translating it yields CASSLGQQGKKLFF.

The gene calls are TRBV10-3 and TRBJ2-7, with D perhaps matching TRBD1 (6 bases). CDR1 is ENHRY and CDR2 is SYGVKD in the germline V gene. The CDR3 is 12 amino acids. Trimming stripped 11 bases from V and 2 bases from J, with 13 bases between. For the CDR3, the DNA is TGTGCCGTCGGGACATCTGCCTACGAGCAGTACTTC. This translates into CAVGTSAYEQYF.

This clone came up a few times. The chain recombines TRBV6-2 or TRBV6-3 with TRBJ2-1; D may correspond to TRBD1 or TRBD2 (7 bases each). This CDR3 region has 14 residues. Trimming cost V 6 bases and J 7 bases, with 16 bases left between them. The germline V gene has CDR1 MNHEY and CDR2 SVGEGT. CDR3 region: CASSIGTAGNEQFF. The DNA for the CDR3 is TGTGCCAGCAGCATAGGGACAGCGGGGAATGAGCAGTTCTTC.

V usage is TRBV5-1 and J usage is TRBJ2-5; 8 positions match TRBD2. Germline loops: CDR1 SGHRS, CDR2 YFSETQ. The CDR3 is 16 amino acids. J lost 5 bases, V lost 1 base, and 10 bases had no gene match. The CDR3 coding sequence is TGCGCCAGCAGCTTGCAACCCCGGGGGGGCATGGAGACCCAGTACTTC. This sequence encodes CASSLQPRGGMETQYF. Drawing the rest from reference TRBV5-1 and TRBJ2-5, the complete variable domain is KAGVTQTPRYLIKTRGQQVTLSCSPISGHRSVSWYQQTPGQGLQFLFEYFSETQRNKGNFPGRFSGRQFSNSRSEMNVSTLELGDSALYLCASSLQPRGGMETQYFGPGTRLLVL.

The genes are TRBV2 and TRBJ2-1; 10 bases align to TRBD1. Germline CDR1 and CDR2: SNHLY and FYNNEI. CDR3 length: 15 residues. V shed 5 bases and J 9 bases; nucleotides not matched to a gene: 10. The CDR3 reads CASSQLGTGAGEQFF. The CDR3 region has the DNA TGTGCCAGCAGTCAACTCGGGACAGGGGCGGGTGAGCAGTTCTTC.

This chain uses TRBV14 with TRBJ2-3; TRBD1 matches 9 bases. The CDR3 contains 16 residues. Trimming cost V 5 bases and J 2 bases; bases outside gene matches: 8. The germline V gene has CDR1 SGHDN and CDR2 FVKESK. Here the CDR3 reads CASSWRQGGFTDTQYF. The CDR3 nucleotides are TGTGCCAGCAGCTGGAGACAGGGGGGATTCACAGATACGCAGTATTTT.

This chain links TRBV7-2 with TRBJ1-2; a possible D gene is TRBD1 (5 bases). CDR3 size: 14 residues. CDR1 and CDR2 from the germline V gene are SGHTA and FQGNSA. Trimming stripped 6 bases from V and 8 bases from J, with 19 bases between. Here the CDR3 DNA reads TGTGCCAGCAGACCTACAGGAGACCGCGAGGGCTACACCTTC. It translates to CASRPTGDREGYTF.

This chain connects TRBV28 to TRBJ1-4; D gene ambiguous. CDR3 length: 11 residues. Trimming left V 3 bases short and J 16 bases short, with 12 bases between. CDR1 and CDR2 (germline): MDHEN, SYDVKM. CDR3 DNA sequence: TGTGCCAGCAGTTTTGAGGGCCCCGCGTTTTTT. It yields the protein CASSFEGPAFF.